Each of the 32 T cell receptor beta chains below was sequenced from the same sample in a study of chemoradiotherapy in HPV16-positive cancers. Sequencing was performed with immunoSEQ multiplex PCR; in TCRdb, only in-frame clones are kept and a portion is missing. The table shows roughly 28,000 clones, with 75% to 90% occurring only once. Here the sequenced sample was blood, taken from a patient who underwent chemoradiotherapy. The receptors were sampled from a human donor with HPV-associated anogenital cancer.

The rearrangement links TRBV9 to TRBJ1-6; no definite D call. Germline loops: CDR1 SGDLS, CDR2 YYNGEE. This CDR3 spans 14 amino acids. The germline V and J ends were trimmed by 2 bases and 14 bases, with 17 bases remaining between them. The CDR3 sequence: CASSVQPSAGSLHF. CDR3 bases: TGTGCCAGCAGCGTCCAACCTTCAGCGGGGTCCCTCCACTTT. The full variable domain, in which reference TRBV9 and TRBJ1-6 provide the parts outside the CDR3, is DSGVTQTPKHLITATGQRVTLRCSPRSGDLSVYWYQQSLDQGLQFLIQYYNGEERAKGNILERFSAQQFPDLHSELNLSSLELGDSALYFCASSVQPSAGSLHFGNGTRLTVT.

This sequence joins TRBV4-1 and TRBJ2-3, with D perhaps TRBD1 or TRBD2 (5 bases each). The CDR3 is 12 amino acids. Trimming took off 1 base at V and 10 bases at J, with 9 bases between the two ends. Germline CDR1 MGHRA, CDR2 YSYEKL. The CDR3 DNA reads as TGCGCCAGCAGCCAAGGGGGGTTTGCGCAGTATTTT. Translation gives CASSQGGFAQYF.

CDR3 amino acids: CASSLSAGSQYGYTF. The CDR3 coding sequence is TGCGCCAGCAGCTTATCGGCAGGGTCACAGTATGGCTACACCTTC. The chain joins TRBV5-1 to TRBJ1-2, with D possibly matching TRBD1 (5 bases). The CDR3 has 15 amino acids. The V end lost 2 bases, the J end lost 5 bases, and 16 bases lay between the germline ends. CDR1 and CDR2 from the germline V gene are SGHRS and YFSETQ. The variable domain in full, completed from reference TRBV5-1 and TRBJ1-2, reads KAGVTQTPRYLIKTRGQQVTLSCSPISGHRSVSWYQQTPGQGLQFLFEYFSETQRNKGNFPGRFSGRQFSNSRSEMNVSTLELGDSALYLCASSLSAGSQYGYTFGSGTRLTVV.

This clone is a singleton in its sample. The chain links TRBV4-1 to TRBJ1-6; TRBD1 aligns across 11 bases. This CDR3 has 18 residues. With 0 bases clipped from V and 9 bases from J, the junction kept 10 bases outside the gene matches. CDR1 is MGHRA, CDR2 YSYEKL, per germline. Written as DNA, the CDR3 is TGCGCCAGCAGCCAAGACCCGGGACAGGGGGTGAAGGGTTCACCCCTCCACTTT. Its translation: CASSQDPGQGVKGSPLHF.

V usage is TRBV28 and J usage is TRBJ1-5; perhaps TRBD1 as D (6 bases). Trimming left V 6 bases short and J 1 base short, with 16 bases between. The CDR3 length is 16 residues. Germline V gives CDR1 MDHEN, CDR2 SYDVKM. CDR3 nucleotide sequence: TGTGCCAGCAGGTATACAGGGTTCGTGAGCAATCAGCCCCAGCATTTT. Residues: CASRYTGFVSNQPQHF.

In the case of this clone: A junction end diverges from the germline sequence, so it may reflect a read error. The chain has TRBV29-1 and TRBJ1-1; the match to TRBD1 covers 7 bases. This CDR3 contains 14 residues. The V gene's germline CDR1 is SQVTM and CDR2 ANQGSEA. The CDR3 region has the DNA TGCGGCGTGCTAGAAAGGGGGCGGGTCACTGAAGCTTTCTTT. It yields the protein CGVLERGRVTEAFF.

This clone has just one count. The chain combines TRBV6-1 with TRBJ1-4; D not resolved. The CDR3 has 12 amino acids. The ends were cut back, 6 bases at V and 7 bases at J, with 9 bases in the middle. Germline V gives CDR1 MNHNS, CDR2 SASEGT. Written as DNA, the CDR3 is TGTGCCAGCAGGGAGGTTGGTGAAAAACTGTTTTTT. Protein: CASREVGEKLFF.

The V call is TRBV19, the J call TRBJ2-7; 12 bases align to TRBD2. The CDR3 runs to 14 residues. Trimming took 7 bases from V and 2 from J; bases not matched to a gene: 3. CDR1 LNHDA and CDR2 SQIVND come from the germline V gene (reference sequence). CDR3 sequence (DNA): TGTGCCAGTAAGCTAGCGGGGGGGACCTACGAGCAGTACTTC. This gives the protein CASKLAGGTYEQYF.

The gene calls are TRBV7-2 and TRBJ1-2, with D uncertain. The CDR3 runs 17 residues. Trimming left V 1 base short and J 2 bases short, with 17 bases between. Germline V gene lookup returns CDR1 SGHTA and CDR2 FQGNSA. The CDR3 nucleotides are TGTGCCAGCAGCTTAGGAGGACTAGAAGGGCTCAACTATGGCTACACCTTC. Protein: CASSLGGLEGLNYGYTF. Full variable domain (missing parts from reference TRBV7-2 and TRBJ1-2): GAGVSQSPSNKVTEKGKDVELRCDPISGHTALYWYRQSLGQGLEFLIYFQGNSAPDKSGLPSDRFSAERTGGSVSTLTIQRTQQEDSAVYLCASSLGGLEGLNYGYTFGSGTRLTVV.

This sequence joins TRBV6-1 and TRBJ2-1; D is unresolved. This CDR3 region has 12 residues. Trimming shortened V by 2 bases and J by 7 bases, and 6 bases separated the two germline ends. Germline V gives CDR1 MNHNS, CDR2 SASEGT. As DNA, the CDR3 is TGTGCCAGCAGTGAATCGTGGAATGAGCAGTTCTTC. Encoded protein: CASSESWNEQFF.

The table lists this clone with a count of one. The chain is built from TRBV14 and TRBJ1-4; D perhaps matches TRBD1 (6 bases). Germline CDR1 SGHDN, CDR2 FVKESK. Deletions cut 6 bases from V and 7 bases from J, with 21 bases between. The CDR3 consists of 16 residues. This chain's CDR3 is CASSHQGNRMIEKLFF. CDR3 coding DNA: TGTGCCAGCAGTCATCAGGGGAATCGCATGATTGAAAAACTGTTTTTT.

The rearrangement uses TRBV6-5 and TRBJ1-2; 8 bases match TRBD1. V gave up 0 bases and J gave up 2 bases; unmatched junction bases: 2. In germline, CDR1 is MNHEY, CDR2 SVGAGI. The CDR3 contains 15 residues. The CDR3 loop reads CASSYSQGANYGYTF. The CDR3 nucleotides are TGTGCCAGCAGTTACTCCCAGGGGGCCAACTATGGCTACACCTTC.

The chain is built from TRBV15 and TRBJ2-3; the D is unclear. The CDR3 totals 15 residues. Germline CDR1 reads LNHNV; CDR2 reads YYDKDF (reference sequence). V gave up 5 bases and J gave up 3 bases, with 15 bases separating them. The CDR3 sequence: CATSSRSERTDTQYF. DNA of the CDR3: TGTGCCACCAGCTCCCGCTCGGAGAGGACAGATACGCAGTATTTT.

The V and J genes are TRBV11-2 and TRBJ1-1; 7 nucleotides line up with TRBD1. Germline loops: CDR1 SGHAT, CDR2 FQNNGV. This CDR3 is 16 amino acids long. V was pared by 4 bases and J by 2 bases, with 10 bases of the junction left unmatched. The DNA for the CDR3 is TGTGCCAGCAGCTCCGCTGCCGGGACAGAAAACACTGAAGCTTTCTTT. This encodes CASSSAAGTENTEAFF.

The CDR3 DNA follows: TGTGCCAGCAGTGCGGGACAGGGGATGTTCGATGAGCAGTTCTTC. Protein sequence: CASSAGQGMFDEQFF. This chain connects TRBV2 to TRBJ2-1; the match to TRBD1 covers 10 bases. The CDR3 runs 15 residues. Germline CDR1 and CDR2: SNHLY and FYNNEI. The V gene end was trimmed by 4 bases and the J gene end by 8 bases; junction bases not matched to a gene: 8. Combining the CDR3 with reference TRBV2 and TRBJ2-1 gives the whole variable domain EPEVTQTPSHQVTQMGQEVILRCVPISNHLYFYWYRQILGQKVEFLVSFYNNEISEKSEIFDDQFSVERPDGSNFTLKIRSTKLEDSAMYFCASSAGQGMFDEQFFGPGTRLTVL.

The chain uses TRBV19 and TRBJ2-1; 10 bases agree with TRBD1. The germline V gene has CDR1 LNHDA and CDR2 SQIVND (reference sequence). This CDR3 contains 16 residues. V was clipped by 3 bases and J by 7 bases; unmatched bases: 9. The CDR3 nucleotides read TGTGCCAGTAGTATTGCGGGACAGGGGTATAGGAATGAGCAGTTCTTC. Protein sequence: CASSIAGQGYRNEQFF.

J is TRBJ2-3 and V is TRBV6-6, with 8 positions matching TRBD1. Trimming removed 6 bases from V and 4 bases from J; junction bases left unmatched: 6. The length of the CDR3 is 14 residues. Germline CDR1 and CDR2: MNHNY and SVGAGI (reference sequence). CDR3 nucleotide sequence: TGTGCCAGCAGGCCCACAGGGGGATCAGATACGCAGTATTTT. It is translated as CASRPTGGSDTQYF.

This chain connects TRBV27 to TRBJ1-2; D not resolved. CDR1 and CDR2 from the germline V gene are MNHEY and SMNVEV (reference sequence). There are 15 residues in the CDR3. V lost 5 bases and J lost 0, with 13 bases in between. The CDR3 nucleotides read TGTGCCAGCAGTCCCGACACCGCAGCTAACTATGGCTACACCTTC. Protein: CASSPDTAANYGYTF.

CDR3 in amino acids: CASSGRQGAGETQYF. The CDR3 region has the DNA TGTGCCAGCAGTGGTAGACAGGGGGCGGGTGAGACCCAGTACTTC. The V and J genes are TRBV2 and TRBJ2-5; TRBD1 matches 10 bases. Germline CDR1 and CDR2: SNHLY and FYNNEI. CDR3 length equals 15 residues. V shed 4 bases, J shed 5 bases, and the junction held 7 bases outside the gene matches.

The chain combines TRBV10-3 with TRBJ2-7, with 10 bases identical to TRBD1. The CDR3 is 13 residues long. With 10 bases clipped from V and 2 bases from J, the junction kept 5 bases outside the gene matches. Germline lookup yields CDR1 ENHRY and CDR2 SYGVKD. The CDR3 region has the DNA TGTGCCACGCGGACAGGGGGTGCCTACGAGCAGTACTTC. Amino acids: CATRTGGAYEQYF.

The genes are TRBV5-1 and TRBJ2-3; the D gene is possibly TRBD2 (6 bases). Trimming took off 4 bases at V and 4 bases at J, with 13 bases between the two ends. The CDR3 runs to 14 residues. Per the germline V gene, CDR1 is SGHRS and CDR2 is YFSETQ. In DNA, the CDR3 is TGCGCCAGCAGCGATAGCGGATCTCCAGATACGCAGTATTTT. This encodes CASSDSGSPDTQYF.

The J gene is TRBJ2-5, the V gene TRBV29-1; TRBD1 is a possible D gene (5 bases). The CDR3 runs to 12 residues. Germline CDR1 and CDR2: SQVTM and ANQGSEA. V was shortened by 4 bases and J by 2 bases, with 8 bases between the two germline ends. Here the CDR3 DNA reads TGCAGCGTTGGGGGCGGACAAGAGACCCAGTACTTC. Translating it yields CSVGGGQETQYF.

V usage is TRBV29-1 and J usage is TRBJ1-2, with D possibly being TRBD1 (5 bases). Germline V gene data show CDR1 as SQVTM and CDR2 as ANQGSEA. The CDR3 length is 13 residues. The V end was cut by 3 bases, the J end by 6 bases, with 14 bases between. The CDR3 is CSVDRDPGDGYTF. In DNA, the CDR3 is TGCAGCGTTGACCGAGACCCGGGGGATGGCTACACCTTC. The full variable domain, in which reference TRBV29-1 and TRBJ1-2 provide the parts outside the CDR3, is SAVISQKPSRDICQRGTSLTIQCQVDSQVTMMFWYRQQPGQSLTLIATANQGSEATYESGFVIDKFPISRPNLTFSTLTVSNMSPEDSSIYLCSVDRDPGDGYTFGSGTRLTVV.

V usage is TRBV5-8 and J usage is TRBJ2-3; 10 bases match TRBD2. Germline CDR1 reads SGHTS; CDR2 reads YDEGEE. Trimming at V came to 4 bases and at J to 2 bases, leaving 4 bases not matched to a gene. The CDR3 length is 15 residues. The CDR3 protein is CASSVSGGLTDTQYF. CDR3 sequence (DNA): TGTGCCAGCAGCGTTAGCGGGGGGCTCACAGATACGCAGTATTTT. Full variable domain (rest looked up from reference TRBV5-8 and TRBJ2-3): EAGVTQSPTHLIKTRGQQATLRCSPISGHTSVYWYQQALGLGLQFLLWYDEGEERNRGNFPPRFSGRQFPNYSSELNVNALELEDSALYLCASSVSGGLTDTQYFGPGTRLTVL.

In this sample, this clone turned up once. This chain connects TRBV7-8 to TRBJ2-5; 8 bases map to TRBD2. The CDR3 length is 16 residues. The V segment lost 1 base and the J segment 5 bases; nucleotides outside the gene matches: 9. Germline V gives CDR1 SGHVS, CDR2 FQNEAQ. DNA of the CDR3: TGTGCCAGCAGCTTAGGATTGCGGGGGGCCGAGGAGACCCAGTACTTC. Translating gives CASSLGLRGAEETQYF. Full variable domain (missing parts from reference TRBV7-8 and TRBJ2-5): GAGVSQSPRYKVAKRGQDVALRCDPISGHVSLFWYQQALGQGPEFLTYFQNEAQLDKSGLPSDRFFAERPEGSVSTLKIQRTQQEDSAVYLCASSLGLRGAEETQYFGPGTRLLVL.

The chain combines TRBV27 with TRBJ1-5; D unclear. The germline CDR1 and CDR2 sequences are MNHEY and SMNVEV (reference sequence). The CDR3 totals 14 residues. The ends were cut back, 3 bases at V and 3 bases at J, with 9 bases in the middle. The CDR3 sequence: CASSFAGLNQPQHF. The CDR3 DNA reads TGTGCCAGCAGTTTCGCGGGCCTCAATCAGCCCCAGCATTTT.

There are a few counts of this clone. J is TRBJ2-3 and V is TRBV2; possibly TRBD1 or TRBD2 for D (6 bases each). This CDR3 has 15 residues. Trimming stripped 6 bases from V and 3 bases from J, with 16 bases between. Germline V CDR1 and CDR2: SNHLY, FYNNEI. The CDR3 region is CASRLRGVVTDTQYF. CDR3 sequence (DNA): TGTGCCAGCAGACTGAGGGGGGTGGTGACAGATACGCAGTATTTT.

The chain has TRBV2 and TRBJ2-3; a weak D match, TRBD1 (6 bases). Germline CDR1 and CDR2: SNHLY and FYNNEI. The CDR3 spans 15 residues. V lost 2 bases and J 2 bases, leaving 11 bases between the germline ends. CDR3 nucleotide sequence: TGTGCCAGCAGTGAAAGTACAGGGATCACAGATACGCAGTATTTT. As protein: CASSESTGITDTQYF.

The chain recombines TRBV5-1 with TRBJ2-3, with a tentative D call TRBD2 (5 bases). Trimming took off 1 base at V and 0 bases at J, with 9 bases between the two ends. Germline-derived CDR1 and CDR2 are SGHRS and YFSETQ. The CDR3 loop spans 15 amino acids. The CDR3 is CASSLRGISTDTQYF. CDR3 DNA sequence: TGCGCCAGCAGCTTGCGGGGAATTAGCACAGATACGCAGTATTTT.

The chain recombines TRBV5-1 with TRBJ1-1; D might be TRBD1 (6 bases). Germline loops: CDR1 SGHRS, CDR2 YFSETQ. Trimming removed 4 bases from V and 2 bases from J, with 12 bases in between. The CDR3 loop spans 14 amino acids. As DNA, the CDR3 is TGCGCCAGCAGCGTTGACAGGTCCAACACTGAAGCTTTCTTT. Its protein is CASSVDRSNTEAFF.

The chain recombines TRBV14 with TRBJ1-6; D is undetermined. From germline, CDR1 is SGHDN and CDR2 FVKESK. Deletions cut 2 bases from V and 9 bases from J, with 14 bases between. The CDR3 has 15 residues. The CDR3 region has the DNA TGTGCCAGCAGCCAATTAGGCCAACAGCTTTCACCCCTCCACTTT. This codes for CASSQLGQQLSPLHF.

The genes are TRBV9 and TRBJ1-5; TRBD1 aligns across 8 bases. Germline-derived CDR1 and CDR2 are SGDLS and YYNGEE. V shed 0 bases and J 6 bases; nucleotides not matched to a gene: 8. CDR3 length: 16 amino acids. This chain's CDR3 is CASSVDPGGSGQPQHF. The CDR3, as DNA: TGTGCCAGCAGCGTAGACCCAGGGGGCTCCGGTCAGCCCCAGCATTTT.